This TCR beta chain was obtained from a study of T cell repertoires in cytomegalovirus infection. Whole-study context: CMV epitopes, recently identified HLA-C-restricted and well-studied HLA-B-restricted, were used.

This clonotype was found once. The target antigen is unknown. Regarding the study as a whole: The study found HLA-C-restricted CMV-specific TCR beta clonotypes dominating the ex vivo response. Of the TCR beta families, the public ones yielded a cumulative frequency that identified carriers of CMV plus the relevant HLA.

MiXCR, applied by TCRdb to the reads, yields one record per CDR3 protein. The sample lists approximately 600,000 distinct CDR3 sequences; about 40% were seen once. Sequenced material: cultured PBMCs, taken from culture after CMV antigen stimulation. The origin of this receptor is a human donor in good health (CMV status not recorded). Some clones in this sample may be carry-over from other donors' samples.

The CDR3 DNA reads TGTGCCAGCAGTTACGGGGGCTTTTTCTACTCTGGGGCCAACGTCCTGACTTTC. It yields the protein CASSYGGFFYSGANVLTF. The chain links TRBV6-2 or TRBV6-3 to TRBJ2-6, with a possible D match to TRBD1 (6 bases). The CDR3 covers 18 residues. From germline, CDR1 is MNHEY and CDR2 SVGEGT. The V and J ends lost 2 bases and 0 bases respectively, with 14 bases between them.